The 27 T cell receptor beta chains in this list originate from one sample, sequenced in a study of cytomegalovirus exposure and HLA in healthy donors. Use of 60 Vbeta and 13 Jbeta primers characterized the PCR. Method: immunoSEQ multiplex PCR; TCRdb's copy keeps in-frame clones and lacks some. This table holds about 160,000 clones, about 84% found once. The specimen sequenced was PBMCs. The origin of the receptors is a man aged 45-65 years in good health and CMV-seropositive.

CDR3 protein: CASSSGGAGWDTEAFF. DNA of the CDR3: TGTGCCAGCAGCTCCGGGGGAGCTGGTTGGGACACTGAAGCTTTCTTT. This chain uses TRBV5-4 with TRBJ1-1; D may be TRBD1 (5 bases). With 3 bases removed from V and 3 bases from J, the gap between germline ends came to 18 bases. Germline lookup yields CDR1 SGHNT and CDR2 YYREEE (reference sequence). The CDR3 has 16 amino acids.

On this clone itself: Other DNA sequences in this specimen translate into the identical CDR3. The chain uses TRBV9 and TRBJ2-5, with a weak D call TRBD2 (5 bases). From germline, CDR1 is SGDLS and CDR2 YYNGEE. Deletions cut 2 bases from V and 2 bases from J, with 7 bases between. CDR3 length: 13 amino acids. CDR3 loop: CASSVRGQETQYF. The CDR3 DNA reads TGTGCCAGCAGCGTTCGGGGTCAAGAGACCCAGTACTTC.

The J gene is TRBJ2-5, the V gene TRBV6-6; no firm D call. This CDR3 has 12 amino acids. The ends were cut back, 2 bases at V and 5 bases at J, with 6 bases in the middle. Germline values: CDR1 MNHNY, CDR2 SVGAGI (reference sequence). CDR3 sequence (DNA): TGTGCCAGCAGTTACAGCAGGGAGACCCAGTACTTC. Translated: CASSYSRETQYF.

The rearrangement uses TRBV23-1 and TRBJ2-7; 10 nucleotides line up with TRBD1. TRBV23-1 is assigned to the ORF class and has an uncertain function. The trim removed 11 bases at V and 3 bases at J, leaving 4 bases unmatched. CDR3 length equals 12 residues. This CDR3 reads CAGTGEVYEQYF. DNA of the CDR3: TGCGCCGGGACAGGGGAGGTCTACGAGCAGTACTTC.

The chain combines TRBV7-2 with TRBJ1-2; the D gene is possibly TRBD1 (6 bases). The germline V and J ends were trimmed by 5 bases and 2 bases, with 15 bases remaining between them. The germline V gene has CDR1 SGHTA and CDR2 FQGNSA. The CDR3 consists of 15 residues. This chain's CDR3 is CASSPGVGANYGYTF. CDR3 DNA: TGTGCCAGCAGCCCAGGGGTAGGGGCCAACTATGGCTACACCTTC.

Only one count was recorded for this clone. CDR3 in amino acids: CASTTGQPYEQYF. The CDR3 bases are TGCGCCAGCACCACGGGACAGCCCTACGAGCAGTACTTC. The J gene is TRBJ2-7, the V gene TRBV5-1; 7 nucleotides line up with TRBD1. The ends lost 6 bases at V and 2 bases at J; junction bases unmatched: 5. CDR3 length: 13 residues. Germline CDR1 and CDR2: SGHRS and YFSETQ. Combining the CDR3 with reference TRBV5-1 and TRBJ2-7 gives the whole variable domain KAGVTQTPRYLIKTRGQQVTLSCSPISGHRSVSWYQQTPGQGLQFLFEYFSETQRNKGNFPGRFSGRQFSNSRSEMNVSTLELGDSALYLCASTTGQPYEQYFGPGTRLTVT.

V usage is TRBV6-5 and J usage is TRBJ2-1; tentative D call: TRBD2 (6 bases). Trimming removed 2 bases from V and 5 bases from J, with 13 bases in between. Per the germline V gene, CDR1 is MNHEY and CDR2 is SVGAGI. This CDR3 is 15 amino acids long. CDR3: CASSYSGGGNNEQFF. CDR3 coding DNA: TGTGCCAGCAGTTACAGTGGAGGAGGGAACAATGAGCAGTTCTTC.

The chain has TRBV6-5 and TRBJ2-7; tentatively, D is TRBD1 (6 bases). V shed 2 bases and J shed 5 bases, with 7 bases lying between them. The germline gives CDR1 MNHEY, CDR2 SVGAGI. CDR3 length: 12 residues. In DNA, the CDR3 is TGTGCCAGCAGTTACACAGGGCACGAGCAGTACTTC. This encodes CASSYTGHEQYF.

This chain uses TRBV4-1 with TRBJ1-4; D possibly corresponds to TRBD1 (6 bases). Trimming took 0 bases from V and 7 from J, leaving 15 bases between them. This CDR3 is built from 16 residues. CDR1 MGHRA and CDR2 YSYEKL come from the germline V gene. This CDR3 is CASSQEYTGRGEKLFF. The CDR3 nucleotides read TGCGCCAGCAGCCAAGAATACACAGGGAGGGGTGAAAAACTGTTTTTT.

CDR3 DNA: TGCGCCAGCAGCCAAGCCTTTACGCCCGCGGGGGCAAATGGCTACACCTTC. This codes for CASSQAFTPAGANGYTF. This rearrangement joins TRBV4-1 to TRBJ1-2; D is perhaps TRBD1 (6 bases). There are 17 residues in the CDR3. Trimming shortened V by 1 base and J by 6 bases, and 21 bases separated the two germline ends. The germline V gene encodes CDR1 MGHRA and CDR2 YSYEKL.

CDR3 bases: TGTGCCAGTTCCTCCCGAGTTGAAAAACTGTTTTTT. Protein product: CASSSRVEKLFF. V usage is TRBV19 and J usage is TRBJ1-4; no definite D call. CDR3 length: 12 residues. Germline V CDR1 and CDR2: LNHDA, SQIVND (reference sequence). The V gene lost 8 bases and the J gene lost 7 bases, with 11 bases spanning the gap.

V gene TRBV10-3 combines with J gene TRBJ1-2, with D possibly TRBD1 on 5 matching bases. The CDR3 covers 11 residues. Trimming took 4 bases from V and 6 from J, leaving 6 bases between them. Germline CDR1 is ENHRY and CDR2 is SYGVKD. In DNA form, the CDR3 reads TGTGCCATCAGTGGGGGGGATGGCTACACCTTC. Its translation is CAISGGDGYTF.

Only one count was recorded for this clone. The chain has TRBV28 and TRBJ2-3, with 7 bases aligning to TRBD2. The CDR3 covers 16 residues. The germline CDR1 and CDR2 sequences are MDHEN and SYDVKM. The junction had 10 bases not matched to a gene; V was cut back by 3 bases and J by 4 bases. Here the CDR3 reads CASSFPSGTGADTQYF. In DNA, the CDR3 is TGTGCCAGCAGTTTCCCAAGCGGGACGGGGGCAGATACGCAGTATTTT.

The gene calls are TRBV11-1 and TRBJ2-1; 7 nucleotides line up with TRBD2. Germline assignment: CDR1 SGHAT and CDR2 FQDESV (reference sequence). Losses at the gene ends were 1 base for V and 2 bases for J; bases not matched to a gene: 5. The CDR3 runs 16 residues. CDR3 region: CASSLVGGRAYNEQFF. Written as DNA, the CDR3 is TGTGCCAGCAGCTTAGTAGGTGGGAGGGCCTACAATGAGCAGTTCTTC.

The chain couples TRBV7-2 to TRBJ2-7; 7 nucleotides align to TRBD1. The CDR3 is 15 residues long. The V segment lost 5 bases and the J segment 0 bases; nucleotides outside the gene matches: 7. The germline gives CDR1 SGHTA, CDR2 FQGNSA. CDR3 DNA sequence: TGTGCCAGCAGCCCGGGACAGATTACCTCCTACGAGCAGTACTTC. Translation gives CASSPGQITSYEQYF.

There are a few counts of this clone. The rearrangement joins TRBV6-5 to TRBJ1-1; 7 bases are shared with TRBD1. Germline loops: CDR1 MNHEY, CDR2 SVGAGI. The J segment lost 5 bases and the V segment lost 5 bases, leaving 8 bases of the junction unmatched. This CDR3 spans 14 amino acids. The CDR3 region is CASSKQGWDTEAFF. The CDR3 bases are TGTGCCAGCAGTAAACAGGGGTGGGATACTGAAGCTTTCTTT.

The V and J genes are TRBV2 and TRBJ1-3, with a possible D match to TRBD1 (6 bases). There are 15 residues in the CDR3. Looked up from germline, CDR1 is SNHLY and CDR2 is FYNNEI. V dropped 0 bases and J dropped 4 bases, with 10 bases sitting between them. CDR3 in amino acids: CASSEALRGGNTIYF. CDR3 sequence (DNA): TGTGCCAGCAGTGAAGCGCTTAGGGGGGGAAACACCATATATTTT.

This clone was recorded a few times. CDR3 region: CASSLIGQGTEAFF. CDR3 sequence (DNA): TGTGCCAGCAGCTTAATAGGACAGGGGACTGAAGCTTTCTTT. The chain is built from TRBV7-3 and TRBJ1-1; 9 nucleotides line up with TRBD1. CDR1 SGHTA and CDR2 FQGTGA come from the germline V gene. This CDR3 has 14 amino acids. V trimming: 1 base; J trimming: 5 bases; junction bases outside the gene matches: 2.

The rearrangement links TRBV19 to TRBJ1-5, with 7 bases lining up with TRBD1. Trimming removed 6 bases from V and 3 bases from J; junction bases left unmatched: 5. Germline V gene lookup returns CDR1 LNHDA and CDR2 SQIVND (reference sequence). The CDR3 is made up of 14 amino acids. CDR3 sequence reads: CASRDRRINQPQHF. CDR3 coding DNA: TGTGCCAGTAGGGACAGGCGGATCAATCAGCCCCAGCATTTT.

The chain couples TRBV28 to TRBJ1-5; 7 bases agree with TRBD1. This CDR3 region has 16 residues. The V and J ends lost 5 bases and 2 bases, in that order; junction bases with no gene match: 9. CDR1 is MDHEN, CDR2 SYDVKM, per germline. The DNA for the CDR3 is TGTGCCAGCAGTACCCTATCCACAGGGGGCAATCAGCCCCAGCATTTT. As protein: CASSTLSTGGNQPQHF.

This chain connects TRBV5-1 to TRBJ2-7, with 11 nucleotides matching TRBD1. CDR1 is SGHRS, CDR2 YFSETQ, per germline. The J segment lost 6 bases and the V segment lost 1 base, leaving 6 bases of the junction unmatched. This CDR3 region has 15 residues. The CDR3 region is CASSLTPGTGGEQYF. CDR3 DNA: TGCGCCAGCAGCTTGACTCCCGGGACAGGGGGCGAGCAGTACTTC.

The rearrangement links TRBV11-1 to TRBJ1-6; TRBD1 might be the D (6 bases). V dropped 9 bases and J dropped 10 bases, with 16 bases sitting between them. Germline lookup yields CDR1 SGHAT and CDR2 FQDESV (reference sequence). The length of the CDR3 is 13 residues. CDR3 bases: TGTGCCAGTACGCAACAGGGAGGGTCACCCCTCCACTTT. This codes for CASTQQGGSPLHF.

The chain links TRBV28 to TRBJ2-7, with D hard to call. V was cut by 9 bases and J by 4 bases, with 16 bases left in between. This CDR3 comprises 13 residues. Germline values: CDR1 MDHEN, CDR2 SYDVKM. CDR3 nucleotides: TGTGCCAGTATTGGCTTCCTTAATTACGAGCAGTACTTC. This gives the protein CASIGFLNYEQYF.

This sequence joins TRBV19 and TRBJ2-7; 8 bases line up with TRBD1. The V segment lost 5 bases and the J segment 3 bases; nucleotides outside the gene matches: 3. This CDR3 contains 13 residues. Germline V gene data show CDR1 as LNHDA and CDR2 as SQIVND (reference sequence). CDR3 sequence reads: CASSPQGGYEQYF. The CDR3 region has the DNA TGTGCCAGTAGTCCACAGGGGGGCTACGAGCAGTACTTC.

The V and J genes are TRBV28 and TRBJ1-5; perhaps TRBD1 as D (6 bases). This CDR3 comprises 16 residues. Per the germline V gene, CDR1 is MDHEN and CDR2 is SYDVKM. Trimming cost V 5 bases and J 2 bases, with 16 bases left between them. CDR3 nucleotides: TGTGCCAGCAGTCGACGGGGGGCAGGGGGCAATCAGCCCCAGCATTTT. It encodes CASSRRGAGGNQPQHF.

The V call is TRBV15, the J call TRBJ1-3; D remains unclear. Looked up from germline, CDR1 is LNHNV and CDR2 is YYDKDF (reference sequence). With 0 bases removed from V and 5 bases from J, the gap between germline ends came to 8 bases. The CDR3 runs 14 residues. The CDR3 nucleotides are TGTGCCACCAGCAGAGATCGGAGGAGAAACACCATATATTTT. This codes for CATSRDRRRNTIYF.

V usage is TRBV6-5 and J usage is TRBJ1-2, with D uncertain. Trimming took 0 bases from V and 0 from J, leaving 8 bases between them. The germline V gene has CDR1 MNHEY and CDR2 SVGAGI. This CDR3 is 15 amino acids long. The CDR3 loop reads CASSYSRLANYGYTF. CDR3 bases: TGTGCCAGCAGTTACTCGCGACTAGCTAACTATGGCTACACCTTC.